These T cell receptor beta chains were read from a single sample in a study of blood T cells in healthy people across ages. TCRdb reanalysed the 5' RACE reads using MiXCR and keeps one entry per CDR3 protein. The sample shows 1.5 million to 2 million distinct CDR3 sequences, 34% of them seen only once. Sequencing input: blood. These receptors all come from a woman between 25 and 40 years old in good health. The CDR3 runs from the conserved cysteine through the conserved F or W.

cdr3_aa v_call
CASRGPSSGGAIGQYF TRBV2
CASSLYGQGRNEQFF TRBV7-3
CAWSVGETYEQYF TRBV30
CSASRTSGPNEQFF TRBV20-1
CATGLAEETQYF TRBV6-6
CASSQEHRPDTQYF TRBV3-1
CASSLSEGSEQFF TRBV27
CSATWDSNQPQHF TRBV20-1
CAWSLGIPNEKLFF TRBV30
CATSDWVSGGGQETQYF TRBV24-1
CASSQRGGRNQPQHF TRBV18
CSASGGIKPLGETQYF TRBV20-1
CASSPGNSNYGYTF TRBV7-2
CASSGSDRRSTDTQYF TRBV25-1
CASNWRGGTQYF TRBV12-3/TRBV12-4
CASATAATGELFF TRBV6-5
CATSEQGTARKNEQFF TRBV24-1
CASSLGPARGTEAFF TRBV7-8
CSATTGVGDYGYTF TRBV20-1
CASSQNLATQYF TRBV3-1
CASSLMTTYNSPLHF TRBV5-6
CRAQEGDEQFF TRBV20-1
CAWSVHGLSNQPQHF TRBV30
CSVEQGFSGHEQYF TRBV29-1